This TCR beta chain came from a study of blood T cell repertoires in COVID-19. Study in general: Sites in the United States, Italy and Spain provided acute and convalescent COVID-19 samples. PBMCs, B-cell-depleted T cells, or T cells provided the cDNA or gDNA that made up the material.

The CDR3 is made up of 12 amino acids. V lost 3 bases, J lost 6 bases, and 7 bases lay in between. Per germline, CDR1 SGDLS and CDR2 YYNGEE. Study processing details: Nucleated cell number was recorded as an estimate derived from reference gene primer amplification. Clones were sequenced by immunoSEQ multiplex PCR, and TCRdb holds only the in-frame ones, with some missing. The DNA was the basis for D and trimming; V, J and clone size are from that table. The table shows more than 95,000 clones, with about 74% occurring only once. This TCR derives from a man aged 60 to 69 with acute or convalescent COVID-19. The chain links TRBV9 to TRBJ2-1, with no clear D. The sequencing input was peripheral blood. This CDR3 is CASSDLFNEQFF. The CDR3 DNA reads TGTGCCAGCAGCGACCTATTCAATGAGCAGTTCTTC.